The 11 T cell receptor beta chains below come from one sample, sequenced in a study of T-cell memory formation after mild COVID-19. A single record per CDR3 protein comes from TCRdb applying MiXCR to the 5' RACE reads. The profile covers roughly 350,000 distinct CDR3 sequences, with around 21% appearing a single time and around an eighth taken by the ten largest. Sequencing was done on a sample of PBMCs or a T cell subset sorted from them (not recorded which). These receptors originate from an adult woman who had mild COVID-19 (a few samples of this study predate the infection). Cell type and time point are not known.

As regards this clonotype: A read error may explain this, as a much larger clone is one base away. The chain is built from TRBV5-1 and TRBJ1-1, with D possibly TRBD1 on 6 matching bases. Germline CDR1 SGHRS, CDR2 YFSETQ. CDR3 length: 14 residues. The V end was cut by 0 bases, the J end by 3 bases, with 9 bases between. For the CDR3, the DNA is TGCGCCAGCAGCTTGGCCTCAGGGGACACTGAAGCTTTCTTT. Residues: CASSLASGDTEAFF.

This clonotype showed up many times. The chain recombines TRBV20-1 with TRBJ2-1, with 8 bases matching TRBD2. CDR3 length equals 14 residues. From germline, CDR1 is DFQATT and CDR2 SNEGSKA (reference sequence). With V trimmed by 0 bases and J by 5 bases, 3 bases remained unmatched. This CDR3 is CSARDWTSNNEQFF. The DNA for the CDR3 is TGCAGTGCTAGAGATTGGACTAGCAACAATGAGCAGTTCTTC.

This clonotype appeared a few times. The chain uses TRBV29-1 and TRBJ1-1, with TRBD1 as a possible D gene (5 bases). This CDR3 has 15 amino acids. Trimming pared 0 bases from V and 4 bases from J, leaving 15 bases between. Germline V gene data show CDR1 as SQVTM and CDR2 as ANQGSEA. CDR3 in DNA: TGCAGCGTTGAAGAGGTCGCGGGCGGGGGCACTGAAGCTTTCTTT. It codes for CSVEEVAGGGTEAFF.

This chain connects TRBV3-1 to TRBJ1-1; D is unresolved. V was cut by 4 bases and J by 11 bases, with 20 bases left in between. Germline V gives CDR1 LGHDT, CDR2 YNNKEL (reference sequence). The CDR3 has 14 amino acids. The CDR3 here is CASSPSLQYTVAFF. The CDR3 nucleotides are TGTGCCAGCAGCCCCTCATTACAGTACACTGTGGCTTTCTTT.

This clonotype was seen ten or more times. This rearrangement joins TRBV7-2 to TRBJ2-7; tentatively, D is TRBD1 (5 bases). This CDR3 spans 12 amino acids. V dropped 5 bases and J dropped 7 bases, with 12 bases sitting between them. CDR1 SGHTA and CDR2 FQGNSA come from the germline V gene. As DNA, the CDR3 is TGTGCCAGCAGCCTTACAGGCTTGGAGCAGTACTTC. Translation: CASSLTGLEQYF.

This chain joins TRBV20-1 and TRBJ2-7; 16 nucleotides agree with TRBD2. With 3 bases clipped from V and 12 bases from J, the junction kept 5 bases outside the gene matches. The CDR3 is 13 residues long. The V gene's germline CDR1 is DFQATT and CDR2 SNEGSKA (reference sequence). The CDR3 loop is CSASGTSGRALYF. As DNA, the CDR3 is TGCAGTGCTAGTGGGACTAGCGGGAGGGCTCTGTACTTC.

This clonotype occurred a few times. J is TRBJ2-7 and V is TRBV12-3 or TRBV12-4, with 10 bases matching TRBD2. The CDR3 is made up of 12 amino acids. Trimming cost V 6 bases and J 5 bases; bases outside gene matches: 1. CDR3 sequence reads: CASRGTSDEQYF. DNA for the CDR3: TGTGCCAGCAGGGGGACTAGCGACGAGCAGTACTTC.

This clonotype occurred a few times. This sequence joins TRBV24-1 and TRBJ2-1, with D possibly being TRBD1 or TRBD2 (6 bases each). Germline lookup yields CDR1 KGHDR and CDR2 SFDVKD. This CDR3 region has 17 residues. V shed 9 bases and J shed 5 bases, with 25 bases lying between them. CDR3 region: CATAPMGSARGDNEQFF. CDR3 nucleotide sequence: TGTGCCACCGCTCCCATGGGGTCGGCAAGGGGGGACAATGAGCAGTTCTTC.

This clonotype was seen at least ten times. J is TRBJ2-4 and V is TRBV29-1; D is possibly TRBD1 (6 bases). The CDR3 consists of 13 residues. Germline V gives CDR1 SQVTM, CDR2 ANQGSEA. The V and J ends lost 3 bases and 9 bases respectively, with 15 bases between them. The CDR3 is CSVDPGQNGIQYF. The CDR3 DNA is TGCAGCGTTGACCCCGGACAGAACGGCATTCAGTACTTC.

This clonotype showed up just a few times. V and J are TRBV6-2 or TRBV6-3 and TRBJ2-1; D is ambiguous. The V end lost 8 bases, the J end lost 4 bases, and 6 bases lay between the germline ends. This CDR3 is built from 11 residues. Germline values: CDR1 MNHEY, CDR2 SVGEGT. CDR3 in amino acids: CASVRYNEQFF. In nucleotides, the CDR3 is TGTGCCAGCGTTCGTTACAATGAGCAGTTCTTC.

This clonotype was seen many times. The J gene is TRBJ1-1, the V gene TRBV19; TRBD1 matches 10 bases. This CDR3 comprises 13 residues. CDR1 and CDR2 from the germline V gene are LNHDA and SQIVND (reference sequence). V lost 4 bases to trimming and J lost 10 bases; unmatched junction nucleotides: 6. CDR3 nucleotides: TGTGCCAGTAGTACAGACAGGGGGCGCGGAGCTTTCTTT. It is translated as CASSTDRGRGAFF.